This is a list of T cell receptor beta chains from one sample in a study of T cell changes during pregnancy in multiple sclerosis. Only in-frame clones appear in the TCRdb table, and some are missing; sequencing was by immunoSEQ multiplex PCR. This repertoire shows 50,000 to 65,000 clones, roughly nine tenths found once; its top ten account for around 0.38%. The material was CD4+ T cells from peripheral blood mononuclear cells, obtained in the third trimester of pregnancy. The origin of the receptors is a female donor with multiple sclerosis, enrolled in a pregnancy study. The CDR3 runs from the conserved cysteine through the conserved F or W. Fields, in order: D gene, V gene, CDR3 length, J gene, clone size, CDR3 protein, CDR3 DNA. The D gene is left open where the match is weak. Clone size is given for some rows only: seen once, a few or many times, or a class if the clone is expanded.

>-|TRBV19|14|TRBJ1-2|-
CASSIDLWTADGTF
TGTGCCAGTAGTATAGATCTCTGGACAGCCGATGGGACCTTC
>TRBD2|TRBV9|19|TRBJ2-5|-
CASSVGPTSGGSPQETQYF
TGTGCCAGCAGCGTCGGACCTACTAGCGGGGGGTCCCCCCAAGAGACCCAGTACTTC
>-|TRBV28|15|TRBJ2-7|-
CASSTSGPGDYEQYF
TGTGCCAGCAGCACTTCCGGACCCGGGGACTACGAGCAGTACTTC
>-|TRBV7-9|14|TRBJ2-5|-
CASSPRSAKETQYF
TGTGCCAGCAGCCCCCGGTCCGCCAAAGAGACCCAGTACTTC
>-|TRBV7-2|14|TRBJ2-7|-
CASSLRQGPSEQYF
TGTGCCAGCAGCTTACGGCAGGGTCCGAGTGAGCAGTACTTC
>-|TRBV30|13|TRBJ1-1|-
CAWSGQGNTEAFF
TGTGCCTGGAGTGGCCAGGGGAACACTGAAGCTTTCTTT
>-|TRBV30|13|TRBJ1-1|medium-sized
CAWSLLGNTEAFF
TGTGCCTGGAGCTTACTCGGGAACACTGAAGCTTTCTTT
>-|TRBV4-3|13|TRBJ1-1|medium-sized
CASSPGGGVVAFF
TGCGCCAGCAGCCCAGGCGGGGGGGTGGTGGCTTTCTTT
>TRBD1|TRBV5-6|17|TRBJ2-5|-
CASSLPVGTGVLETQYF
TGTGCCAGCAGCTTGCCGGTTGGGACAGGGGTTTTGGAGACCCAGTACTTC
>-|TRBV19|13|TRBJ1-2|-
CASQGQANYGYTF
TGTGCCAGTCAGGGGCAGGCTAACTATGGCTACACCTTC
>TRBD1|TRBV2|16|TRBJ2-4|-
CASSGQGEYIGDIQYF
TGTGCCAGCAGTGGACAGGGGGAGTATATTGGGGACATTCAGTACTTC
>TRBD1|TRBV6-1|13|TRBJ1-3|-
CASSGTGNFAIYF
TGTGCCAGTTCCGGGACAGGGAATTTCGCCATATATTTT
>TRBD1|TRBV15|17|TRBJ1-2|-
CATSRPNPTGTDYGYTF
TGTGCCACCAGCAGACCCAACCCGACAGGGACCGACTATGGCTACACCTTC
>TRBD1|TRBV6-6|14|TRBJ1-2|-
CASSPGQQQYGYTF
TGTGCCAGCAGTCCGGGACAGCAACAATATGGCTACACCTTC
>TRBD2|TRBV5-1|13|TRBJ2-1|-
CASRLAGPNEQFF
TGCGCCAGCCGACTAGCGGGTCCCAATGAGCAGTTCTTC
>TRBD2|TRBV7-9|15|TRBJ2-1|-
CASSSLAGGYNEQFF
TGTGCCAGCAGCTCCCTAGCGGGAGGGTACAATGAGCAGTTCTTC
>-|TRBV9|14|TRBJ1-5|-
CASSVGEIGQPQHF
TGTGCCAGCAGCGTAGGAGAAATTGGTCAGCCCCAGCATTTT
>-|TRBV2|14|TRBJ1-2|-
CASSEYGGLYGYTF
TGTGCCAGCAGTGAGTACGGTGGACTCTATGGCTACACCTTC
>-|TRBV7-6|15|TRBJ2-5|-
CASSRMGDSEETQYF
TGTGCCAGCAGCCGAATGGGGGACTCTGAAGAGACCCAGTACTTC
>TRBD2|TRBV19|14|TRBJ2-1|-
CASSMRLAGGVQFF
TGTGCCAGTAGTATGAGACTAGCGGGAGGAGTGCAGTTCTTC
>TRBD2|TRBV5-1|18|TRBJ2-3|-
CASSLAPGLAASTDTQYF
TGCGCCAGCAGCTTGGCCCCGGGACTAGCGGCAAGCACAGATACGCAGTATTTT
>-|TRBV27|15|TRBJ2-5|-
CASSGNVAREETQYF
TGTGCCAGCAGCGGAAACGTGGCTAGGGAGGAGACCCAGTACTTC
>-|TRBV7-2|15|TRBJ2-1|-
CASREGILKLNEQFF
TGTGCCAGCCGGGAAGGGATTCTTAAGTTGAATGAGCAGTTCTTC
>-|TRBV9|13|TRBJ1-5|-
CASSQTENQPQHF
TGTGCCAGCAGCCAGACAGAAAATCAGCCCCAGCATTTT
>-|TRBV7-9|14|TRBJ2-5|-
CASSLGSGGETQYF
TGTGCCAGCAGCTTAGGCTCAGGTGGGGAGACCCAGTACTTC
>-|TRBV7-8|14|TRBJ1-3|-
CASSPHRAGNTIYF
TGTGCCAGCAGCCCTCACAGGGCTGGAAACACCATATATTTT
>-|TRBV4-3|13|TRBJ1-4|-
CASSQDHSGKLFF
TGCGCCAGCAGCCAAGATCATTCGGGGAAACTGTTTTTT
>-|TRBV18|14|TRBJ2-5|-
CASSSETGGETQYF
TGTGCCAGCTCATCCGAGACAGGCGGAGAGACCCAGTACTTC
>-|TRBV5-1|14|TRBJ1-2|-
CASNIGGGNYGYTF
TGCGCCAGCAACATCGGGGGGGGTAACTATGGCTACACCTTC
>-|TRBV5-8|14|TRBJ1-1|-
CASSLVQGNTEAFF
TGTGCCAGCAGCTTGGTGCAGGGGAACACTGAAGCTTTCTTT
>-|TRBV10-2|13|TRBJ2-2|few
CASSETYTGELFF
TGCGCCAGCAGTGAGACATACACCGGGGAGCTGTTTTTT
>-|TRBV5-1|14|TRBJ2-2|-
CASSNAGVTGELFF
TGCGCCAGCAGCAACGCAGGGGTAACCGGGGAGCTGTTTTTT
>-|TRBV29-1|15|TRBJ1-1|-
CSARRQSGYLAEAFF
TGCAGCGCCCGCCGACAGTCGGGCTATCTCGCTGAAGCTTTCTTT
>-|TRBV29-1|12|TRBJ2-7|-
CSVAGVTYEQYF
TGCAGCGTTGCAGGGGTCACCTACGAGCAGTACTTC
>-|TRBV30|13|TRBJ1-1|-
CAWTRQSHTEAFF
TGTGCCTGGACACGACAGAGTCACACTGAAGCTTTCTTT
>-|TRBV6-7|15|TRBJ2-4|-
CASSVYILAKNIQYF
TGTGCCAGCAGCGTTTATATTCTAGCCAAAAACATTCAGTACTTC
>TRBD2|TRBV11-3|16|TRBJ2-1|-
CASSLDSGGVGSEQFF
TGTGCCAGCAGCTTAGATAGCGGGGGGGTTGGAAGTGAGCAGTTCTTC